This TCR beta chain comes out of a study of technical replicates of blood from a handful of donors. Here immunoSEQ multiplex PCR was the method, and the copy in TCRdb shows in-frame clones only, minus some. The table shows about 85,000 clones, with roughly 94% occurring only once. The TCR comes from a human donor in good health. The sample comprised T cells isolated from PBMCs.

The CDR3 here is CASSQDRTGGYEQYF. CDR3 in DNA: TGCGCCAGCAGCCAAGATCGGACAGGGGGATACGAGCAGTACTTC. The chain uses TRBV4-1 and TRBJ2-7; TRBD1 matches at 10 bases. The germline gives CDR1 MGHRA, CDR2 YSYEKL. J was trimmed by 4 bases and V by 0 bases; bases with no gene match: 3. CDR3 length: 15 amino acids.